The 10 T cell receptor beta chains in this list originate from one sample, sequenced in a study of T cell clonality in common variable immunodeficiency. The method was immunoSEQ multiplex PCR; TCRdb's version includes in-frame clones alone and lacks a portion of them. Singletons are absent from the sample, which has about 50,000 clones. The sequenced material came from peripheral blood mononuclear cells. These receptors originate from a person aged 18-70 years in good health.

Details on this clone: The CDR3 goes on 3 residues after the read ends, and that part is filled in from the germline J gene. This chain joins TRBV19 and TRBJ1-2, with D hard to call. The CDR3 spans 14 residues. V was pared by 2 bases and J by 2 bases, with 9 bases between. CDR1 is LNHDA, CDR2 SQIVND, per germline (reference sequence). CDR3 DNA, as far as it was read: TGTGCCAGTAGTATACCTAACAGCAACTATGGC. This sequence encodes CASSIPNSNYG. The whole CDR3 is CASSIPNSNYGYTF.

This clone showed up just a few times. CDR3 in amino acids: CASSLGLGPNSPLFF. The CDR3 bases that were read are TGTGCCAGCAGCTTAGGGCTTGGGCCTAATTCACCA. V is TRBV7-9 and J is TRBJ1-4; unclear D gene. Sequencing ends 3 residues short of the CDR3 end; the germline J gene provides the rest. Germline assignment: CDR1 SEHNR and CDR2 FQNEAQ (reference sequence). The CDR3 runs 15 residues.

About this clone: The sequenced fragment ends 3 residues before the CDR3 boundary, so the rest is inferred from the germline J gene. J is TRBJ2-3 and V is TRBV6-1; 9 bases fit TRBD2. V was pared by 2 bases and J by 2 bases, with 8 bases of the junction left unmatched. The CDR3 is 17 residues long. The germline CDR1 and CDR2 sequences are MNHNS and SASEGT. The DNA read from the CDR3 is TGTGCCAGCAGTGAACTTATCGGCGGGGGGGCCACAGATACG. Translating it yields CASSELIGGGATDT. The CDR3 as a whole reads CASSELIGGGATDTQYF.

This clone came up many times. The read stops 3 residues short of the end of the CDR3; the missing end is completed from the germline J gene. This chain connects TRBV20-1 to TRBJ2-7, with 8 bases fitting TRBD2. The CDR3 contains 14 residues. CDR1 is DFQATT, CDR2 SNEGSKA, per germline (reference sequence). V lost 4 bases and J lost 3; bases outside the gene matches: 8. CDR3 sequence reads: CSAINPSGFYEQYF. The part of the CDR3 DNA that was read is TGCAGTGCTATTAACCCTAGCGGGTTCTACGAG.

This clone was detected many times. The read comes to an end 3 residues before the CDR3 does, leaving the germline J gene to fill in the end. The chain joins TRBV10-3 to TRBJ2-7, with D possibly being TRBD1 (5 bases). V was trimmed by 3 bases and J by 2 bases, leaving 11 bases between them. CDR1 is ENHRY, CDR2 SYGVKD, per germline. This CDR3 region has 14 residues. The DNA read from the CDR3 is TGTGCCATCAGTGATTTAGGGGTCCCCTACGAG. Protein: CAISDLGVPYE. The entire CDR3 protein reads CAISDLGVPYEQYF.

This clone was recorded many times. The sequenced fragment ends 3 residues before the CDR3 boundary, so the rest is inferred from the germline J gene. The genes are TRBV5-4 and TRBJ1-5; the D gene is possibly TRBD1 (6 bases). The CDR3 is made up of 14 amino acids. CDR1 SGHNT and CDR2 YYREEE come from the germline V gene (reference sequence). Trimming removed 0 bases from V and 5 bases from J, with 9 bases in between. The CDR3 bases that were read are TGTGCCAGCAGCTTGGGGGGGCTCGATCAGCCC. It translates to CASSLGGLDQP. From start to end, the CDR3 is CASSLGGLDQPQHF. Full variable domain (outside the CDR3, taken from reference TRBV5-4 and TRBJ1-5): ETGVTQSPTHLIKTRGQQVTLRCSSQSGHNTVSWYQQALGQGPQFIFQYYREEENGRGNFPPRFSGLQFPNYSSELNVNALELDDSALYLCASSLGGLDQPQHFGDGTRLSIL.

This clone occurred a few times. The CDR3 bases that were read are TGTGCCAGCTCACCCACGGACAGGGGATGGATCAATTCACCC. Amino acid sequence: CASSPTDRGWINSP. Given in full, the CDR3 is CASSPTDRGWINSPLHF. V is TRBV18 and J is TRBJ1-6, with TRBD1 identical over 9 bases. The read terminates 3 residues before the CDR3 end, so the remaining end is supplied by the germline J gene. V lost 3 bases, J lost 7 bases, and 10 bases stayed unmatched. CDR1 and CDR2 (germline): KGHSH, LQKENI. The CDR3 runs 17 residues.

This clone has more than one count but fewer than ten. Read sequence stops 3 residues before the CDR3 end, and the germline J gene provides the missing end. The V call is TRBV19, the J call TRBJ1-5; 8 bases align to TRBD1. Germline assignment: CDR1 LNHDA and CDR2 SQIVND (reference sequence). V lost 1 base to trimming and J lost 6 bases; unmatched junction nucleotides: 5. This CDR3 region has 15 residues. The sequenced CDR3 bases are TGTGCCAGTAGTATAGCGGACAGGGTAGGTCAGCCC. It specifies CASSIADRVGQP. The whole CDR3 is CASSIADRVGQPQHF.

This clone was found many times. The DNA ends 3 residues before the CDR3 does, and the rest of the CDR3 is filled in from the germline J gene. The chain employs TRBV7-2 and TRBJ1-4; 7 bases match TRBD1. This CDR3 is built from 13 residues. V shed 10 bases and J 4 bases; nucleotides not matched to a gene: 6. CDR1 and CDR2 from the germline V gene are SGHTA and FQGNSA. The CDR3 spells CATRGGINEKLFF. The part of the CDR3 DNA that was read is TGTGCCACCAGGGGGGGGATTAATGAAAAA.

This clone was picked up a small number of times. The observed sequence ends 3 residues before the CDR3 terminus, with the missing tail filled in from the germline J gene. The rearrangement joins TRBV7-3 to TRBJ1-5, with D tentatively TRBD1 (6 bases). In germline, CDR1 is SGHTA, CDR2 FQGTGA. The CDR3 extends over 13 amino acids. Trimming cost V 5 bases and J 3 bases, with 8 bases left between them. CDR3 sequence reads: CASSRTVNQPQHF. The CDR3 DNA, read in part, is TGTGCCAGCAGCCGGACAGTCAATCAGCCC.